Listed below are T cell receptor beta chains from one sample, sequenced in a study of vaccination and CD4 T cells after COVID-19. Their cognate antigens are unknown. MiXCR was run by TCRdb on the PCR reads, yielding one entry per CDR3 protein. The sample lists thousands of distinct CDR3 sequences, less than 65% seen once, with just over 35% in the top ten. Sequenced sample: CD4+ T cells from blood, cultured in vitro. The receptors derive from a human donor in good health. CDR3s leave out the opening cysteine and the closing phenylalanine or tryptophan. Fields, in order: J gene, D gene, V gene, CDR3 protein. D genes are given only for firm matches.

j_gene: TRBJ1-2; d_gene: -; v_gene: TRBV6-2/TRBV6-3; CDR3aa: ASSEGLGAPYGYT
j_gene: TRBJ2-6; d_gene: -; v_gene: TRBV6-1; CDR3aa: ASRASGANVLT
j_gene: TRBJ1-2; d_gene: -; v_gene: TRBV20-1; CDR3aa: SARVNYGYT
j_gene: TRBJ1-3; d_gene: -; v_gene: TRBV19; CDR3aa: ATKKGSSGNTIY
j_gene: TRBJ2-5; d_gene: -; v_gene: TRBV25-1; CDR3aa: ASSESPPYQETQY
j_gene: TRBJ2-7; d_gene: TRBD1; v_gene: TRBV7-6; CDR3aa: ASSFDRGLGEQY
j_gene: TRBJ1-3; d_gene: -; v_gene: TRBV7-9; CDR3aa: ASSFTDNRNTIY
j_gene: TRBJ1-2; d_gene: TRBD1; v_gene: TRBV10-3; CDR3aa: AISESKGAGYT
j_gene: TRBJ1-6; d_gene: TRBD1; v_gene: TRBV10-1; CDR3aa: AGTSGQGNLCGSPLH
j_gene: TRBJ1-2; d_gene: -; v_gene: TRBV15; CDR3aa: ATSRDDAPKYSDNYGYT
j_gene: TRBJ1-5; d_gene: -; v_gene: TRBV19; CDR3aa: ASSIDGGPNQPQH